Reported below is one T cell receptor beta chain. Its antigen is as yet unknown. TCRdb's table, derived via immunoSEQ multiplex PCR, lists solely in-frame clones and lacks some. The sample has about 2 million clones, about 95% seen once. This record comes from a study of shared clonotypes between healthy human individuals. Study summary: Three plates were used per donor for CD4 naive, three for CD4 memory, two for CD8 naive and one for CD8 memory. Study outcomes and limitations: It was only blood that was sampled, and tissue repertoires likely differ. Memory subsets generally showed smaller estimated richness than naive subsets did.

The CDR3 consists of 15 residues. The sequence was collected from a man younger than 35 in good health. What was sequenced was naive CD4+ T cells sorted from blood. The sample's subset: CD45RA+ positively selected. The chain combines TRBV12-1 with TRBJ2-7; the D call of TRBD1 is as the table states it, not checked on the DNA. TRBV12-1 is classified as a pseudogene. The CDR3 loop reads CASSSGQGVSYEQYF. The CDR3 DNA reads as TGTGCCAGCAGCTCGGGACAGGGGGTCTCCTACGAGCAGTACTTC.